These T cell receptor beta chains were read from a single sample in a study of blood T cell repertoires in COVID-19. Generated by immunoSEQ multiplex PCR, the TCRdb table keeps only in-frame clones and is missing some. The sample yields about 220,000 clones, 82% seen once. Sequenced: PBMCs or T cells enriched from blood (not recorded which). The receptor source for this set is a woman in her fifties or sixties who had recovered from COVID-19. CDR3s include the opening cysteine and the closing phenylalanine or tryptophan. D genes are given only for firm matches. The size of a clone is reported for some rows only, either as once, few or many, or as a class for expanded clones.

V gene,CDR3 length,J gene,D gene,clone size,CDR3 protein,CDR3 DNA
TRBV19,13,TRBJ2-5,.,.,CASAMIAQETQYF,TGTGCCAGTGCGATGATAGCGCAAGAGACCCAGTACTTC
TRBV6-2/TRBV6-3,14,TRBJ1-1,.,once,CASSYSRTNTEAFF,TGTGCCAGCAGTTACTCGCGAACGAACACTGAAGCTTTCTTT
TRBV27,14,TRBJ2-1,.,.,CASSLRRSYNEQFF,TGTGCCAGCAGTTTAAGGAGAAGTTACAATGAGCAGTTCTTC
TRBV7-9,16,TRBJ2-1,.,many,CASSLIPGPSYNEQFF,TGTGCCAGCAGCTTGATCCCGGGTCCATCCTACAATGAGCAGTTCTTC
TRBV4-3,17,TRBJ2-7,.,.,CASSRNAGGAESYEQYF,TGCGCCAGCAGCCGAAATGCTGGGGGGGCCGAATCCTACGAGCAGTACTTC
TRBV7-2,16,TRBJ1-2,.,.,CASSLIRSAGPNGYTF,TGTGCCAGCAGCCTTATAAGGTCCGCAGGCCCCAATGGCTACACCTTC
TRBV19,19,TRBJ1-2,.,.,CASSIVGSGFVGDYYGYTF,TGTGCCAGTAGTATAGTTGGATCGGGTTTTGTAGGGGACTACTATGGCTACACCTTC
TRBV10-3,12,TRBJ1-2,.,.,CAIWREGDGYTF,TGTGCCATCTGGAGGGAGGGGGATGGCTACACCTTC
TRBV5-1,15,TRBJ1-4,TRBD1,few,CASSPGQGGNEKLFF,TGCGCCAGCAGCCCGGGACAGGGGGGAAATGAAAAACTGTTTTTT
TRBV2,15,TRBJ1-3,.,.,CASSEGHPSGNTIYF,TGTGCCAGCAGTGAAGGGCATCCTTCTGGAAACACCATATATTTT
TRBV27,14,TRBJ2-4,.,.,CASPKGAGGNIQYF,TGTGCCAGCCCGAAGGGGGCTGGGGGGAACATTCAGTACTTC
TRBV5-1,15,TRBJ2-7,TRBD1,.,CASSPSTGALYEQYF,TGCGCCAGCAGCCCTTCGACAGGGGCGCTCTACGAGCAGTACTTC
TRBV29-1,13,TRBJ2-7,TRBD2,.,CSFSSGGAGEQYF,TGCAGCTTTAGCTCGGGGGGGGCTGGCGAGCAGTACTTC
TRBV12-3/TRBV12-4,12,TRBJ2-3,.,.,CASSLGADTQYF,TGTGCCAGCAGTTTAGGGGCTGATACGCAGTATTTT
TRBV6-5,14,TRBJ2-3,TRBD2,.,CASRAGRFADTQYF,TGTGCCAGCAGAGCGGGGCGGTTCGCAGATACGCAGTATTTT
TRBV7-8,16,TRBJ1-3,TRBD1,.,CASSIGQGVFVNTIYF,TGTGCCAGCAGCATCGGACAGGGGGTTTTTGTAAACACCATATATTTT
TRBV7-9,15,TRBJ2-3,.,.,CASSSNIGGTDTQYF,TGTGCCAGCAGCTCGAACATTGGTGGCACAGATACGCAGTATTTT